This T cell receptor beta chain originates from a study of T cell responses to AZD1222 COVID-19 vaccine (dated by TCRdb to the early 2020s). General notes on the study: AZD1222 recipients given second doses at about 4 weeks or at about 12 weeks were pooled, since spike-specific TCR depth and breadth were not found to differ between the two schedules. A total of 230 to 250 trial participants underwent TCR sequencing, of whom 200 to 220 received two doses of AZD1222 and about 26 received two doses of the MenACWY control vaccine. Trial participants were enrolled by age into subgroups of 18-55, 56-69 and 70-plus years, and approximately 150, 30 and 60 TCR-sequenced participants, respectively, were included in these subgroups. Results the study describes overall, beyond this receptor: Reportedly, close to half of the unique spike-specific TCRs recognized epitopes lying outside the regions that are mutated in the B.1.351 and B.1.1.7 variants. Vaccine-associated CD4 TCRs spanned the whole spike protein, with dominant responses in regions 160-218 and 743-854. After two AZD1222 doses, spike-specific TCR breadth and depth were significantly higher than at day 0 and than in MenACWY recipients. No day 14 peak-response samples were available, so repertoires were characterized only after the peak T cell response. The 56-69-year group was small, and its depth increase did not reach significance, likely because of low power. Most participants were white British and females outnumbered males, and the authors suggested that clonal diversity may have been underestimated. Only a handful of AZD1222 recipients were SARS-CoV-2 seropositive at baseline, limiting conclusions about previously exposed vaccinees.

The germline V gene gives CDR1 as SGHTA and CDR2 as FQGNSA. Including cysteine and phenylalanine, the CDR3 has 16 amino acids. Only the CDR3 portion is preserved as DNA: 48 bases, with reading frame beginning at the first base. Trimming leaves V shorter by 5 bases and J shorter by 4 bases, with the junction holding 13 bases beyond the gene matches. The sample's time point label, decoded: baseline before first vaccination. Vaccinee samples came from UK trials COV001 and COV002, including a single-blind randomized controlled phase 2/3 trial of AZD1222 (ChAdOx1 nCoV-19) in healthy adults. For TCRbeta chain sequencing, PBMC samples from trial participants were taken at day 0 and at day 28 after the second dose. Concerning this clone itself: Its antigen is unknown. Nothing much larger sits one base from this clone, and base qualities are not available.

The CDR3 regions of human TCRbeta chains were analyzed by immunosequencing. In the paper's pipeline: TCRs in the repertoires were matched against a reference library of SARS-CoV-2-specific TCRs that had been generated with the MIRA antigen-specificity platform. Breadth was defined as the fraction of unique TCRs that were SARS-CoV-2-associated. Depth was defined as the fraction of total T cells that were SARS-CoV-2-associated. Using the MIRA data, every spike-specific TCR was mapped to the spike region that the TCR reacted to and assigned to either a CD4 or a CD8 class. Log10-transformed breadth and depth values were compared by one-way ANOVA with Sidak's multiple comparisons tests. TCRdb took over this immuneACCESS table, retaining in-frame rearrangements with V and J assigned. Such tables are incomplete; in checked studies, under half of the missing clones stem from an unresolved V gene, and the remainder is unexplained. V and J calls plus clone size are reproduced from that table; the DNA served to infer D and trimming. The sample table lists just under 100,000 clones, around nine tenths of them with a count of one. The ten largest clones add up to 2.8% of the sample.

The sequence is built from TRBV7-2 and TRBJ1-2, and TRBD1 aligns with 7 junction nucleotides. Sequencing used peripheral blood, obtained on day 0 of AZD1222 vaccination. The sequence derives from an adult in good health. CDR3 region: CASSIPRQGGFYGYTF. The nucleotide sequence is TGTGCCAGCAGCATACCGAGACAGGGAGGATTCTATGGCTACACCTTC.